A single sample is the source of the 27 T cell receptor beta chains below, sequenced in a study of T cell changes during pregnancy in multiple sclerosis. TCRdb's copy holds only in-frame clones and misses some; the assay was immunoSEQ multiplex PCR. The table records 75,000 to 100,000 clones, about nine tenths of them present only once. The specimen was peripheral blood, collected after pregnancy. The receptors were gathered from a female donor in good health, enrolled as a control in a pregnancy study.

This clone has a handful of counts. The chain recombines TRBV18 with TRBJ1-1, with 9 bases aligning to TRBD1. Trimming took 5 bases from V and 1 from J; bases not matched to a gene: 5. The CDR3 sequence is 15 residues long. The germline gives CDR1 KGHSH, CDR2 LQKENI. CDR3 sequence reads: CASSTRTGENTEAFF. CDR3 DNA sequence: TGTGCCAGCTCAACCCGGACAGGGGAGAACACTGAAGCTTTCTTT.

V is TRBV7-2 and J is TRBJ2-3; a weak D match, TRBD1 (6 bases). The V gene lost 2 bases and the J gene lost 7 bases, with 22 bases spanning the gap. The CDR3 is 17 residues long. Per the germline V gene, CDR1 is SGHTA and CDR2 is FQGNSA. DNA of the CDR3: TGTGCCAGCAGCTTAATTTCCCCGACAGGCGGGTGGCATACGCAGTATTTT. It codes for CASSLISPTGGWHTQYF.

This clone was recorded once. This chain joins TRBV27 and TRBJ1-2, with D possibly being TRBD1 (6 bases). Germline V gene sequence: CDR1 MNHEY, CDR2 SMNVEV (reference sequence). With 5 bases removed from V and 8 bases from J, the gap between germline ends came to 15 bases. The CDR3 covers 13 residues. CDR3 bases: TGTGCCAGCAGTAACAGGGTTGAGTGGGGCTACACCTTC. This encodes CASSNRVEWGYTF.

The chain combines TRBV25-1 with TRBJ2-2, with TRBD2 matching 9 bases. The CDR3 is made up of 16 amino acids. CDR1 is MGHDK, CDR2 SYGVNS, per germline. The trim removed 3 bases at V and 4 bases at J, leaving 6 bases unmatched. This chain's CDR3 is CASSDLSSGVTGELFF. The DNA for the CDR3 is TGTGCCAGCAGTGATTTATCTAGCGGGGTCACCGGGGAGCTGTTTTTT.

This clone has a single count. This chain links TRBV5-4 with TRBJ2-2, with a weak D call TRBD2 (7 bases). CDR3 length: 17 residues. Trimming took off 3 bases at V and 1 base at J, with 16 bases between the two ends. CDR1 and CDR2 from the germline V gene are SGHNT and YYREEE (reference sequence). The CDR3 spells CASSSLGGGRNTGELFF. The CDR3 nucleotides read TGTGCCAGCAGCTCCTTAGGGGGGGGGCGGAACACCGGGGAGCTGTTTTTT.

In its sample, this clone was seen once. V and J are TRBV5-1 and TRBJ2-3, with 8 bases matching TRBD1. The germline V gene encodes CDR1 SGHRS and CDR2 YFSETQ. The CDR3 is made up of 15 amino acids. V shed 4 bases and J 4 bases; nucleotides not matched to a gene: 8. The CDR3 protein is CASSPTDRAADTQYF. The CDR3 bases are TGCGCCAGCAGCCCGACGGACAGGGCTGCAGATACGCAGTATTTT.

This chain links TRBV5-4 with TRBJ2-3; 9 bases are shared with TRBD2. The CDR3 consists of 16 residues. Looked up from germline, CDR1 is SGHNT and CDR2 is YYREEE (reference sequence). V lost 3 bases to trimming and J lost 2 bases; unmatched junction nucleotides: 7. The CDR3 spells CASSSSGGTFTDTQYF. The CDR3 DNA follows: TGTGCCAGCAGCTCGAGCGGGGGGACGTTCACAGATACGCAGTATTTT.

The V and J genes are TRBV28 and TRBJ1-5; 7 bases agree with TRBD1. V lost 5 bases and J lost 5; bases outside the gene matches: 9. The CDR3 contains 15 residues. CDR1 and CDR2 (germline): MDHEN, SYDVKM. The CDR3 loop reads CASSVHRGNYQPQHF. CDR3 bases: TGTGCCAGCAGTGTTCACAGGGGAAACTATCAGCCCCAGCATTTT.

The V gene is TRBV7-2, the J gene TRBJ1-1; D remains ambiguous. Between the trimmed V and J ends, which lost 4 bases and 3 bases, there was a span of 12 bases. The CDR3 runs 14 residues. The germline CDR1 and CDR2 sequences are SGHTA and FQGNSA. CDR3 sequence: CTSSSRWLDTEAFF. CDR3 bases: TGTACCAGCAGCTCTAGATGGTTGGACACTGAAGCTTTCTTT.

The gene calls are TRBV19 and TRBJ1-2; 7 bases are shared with TRBD1. The ends lost 4 bases at V and 0 bases at J; junction bases unmatched: 11. Germline V gene data show CDR1 as LNHDA and CDR2 as SQIVND (reference sequence). CDR3 length: 17 amino acids. The CDR3: CASSRQGIVSSNYGYTF. The CDR3 coding sequence is TGTGCCAGTAGTAGACAGGGAATTGTATCTTCTAACTATGGCTACACCTTC.

The chain uses TRBV4-3 and TRBJ1-4, with D unclear. This CDR3 has 15 amino acids. V lost 4 bases, J lost 3 bases, and 12 bases lay in between. Germline lookup yields CDR1 LGHNA and CDR2 YSLEER. In nucleotides, the CDR3 is TGCGCCAGCAGCCGGGCGAGGACTTCTAATGAAAAACTGTTTTTT. Residues: CASSRARTSNEKLFF.

The rearrangement uses TRBV19 and TRBJ1-5, with D possibly TRBD1 on 6 matching bases. V was cut by 7 bases and J by 6 bases, with 13 bases left in between. The CDR3 spans 13 residues. Germline V gene sequence: CDR1 LNHDA, CDR2 SQIVND (reference sequence). The CDR3 sequence is CASTSGVFQPQHF. The CDR3 DNA is TGTGCCAGTACCTCAGGGGTTTTTCAGCCCCAGCATTTT.

CDR3 residues: CASSDSPLTGNTEAFF. The CDR3 region has the DNA TGTGCCAGCAGTGACTCTCCTTTGACAGGGAACACTGAAGCTTTCTTT. The genes are TRBV6-4 and TRBJ1-1, with D tentatively TRBD1 (6 bases). CDR1 is MRHNA, CDR2 SNTAGT, per germline. V lost 0 bases and J lost 1, with 12 bases in between. This CDR3 has 16 residues.

This clone has just one count. This chain joins TRBV21-1 and TRBJ1-5. TRBV21-1 is a listed pseudogene. The length of the CDR3 is 13 residues. The CDR3 spells CASRSSVHQPQHF. Here the CDR3 DNA reads TGTGCCAGCAGATCGTCGGTTCATCAGCCCCAGCATTTT.

J is TRBJ1-1 and V is TRBV2; possible D gene TRBD1, 6 bases. The length of the CDR3 is 14 residues. CDR1 SNHLY and CDR2 FYNNEI come from the germline V gene. V was cut by 4 bases and J by 5 bases, with 14 bases left in between. The CDR3 coding sequence is TGTGCCAGCAGTGGCCAAGAGGGGGGGACTGAAGCTTTCTTT. The encoded protein is CASSGQEGGTEAFF.

This clone has just one count. Additional DNA sequences in this sample encode the identical CDR3. The rearrangement joins TRBV7-2 to TRBJ2-3; TRBD2 aligns across 7 bases. CDR1 SGHTA and CDR2 FQGNSA come from the germline V gene. The CDR3 contains 14 residues. V was clipped by 1 base and J by 3 bases; unmatched bases: 1. The CDR3, as DNA: TGTGCCAGCAGCTTAGGACTAGCAACAGATACGCAGTATTTT. This encodes CASSLGLATDTQYF.

This chain links TRBV28 with TRBJ2-2; possibly TRBD2 for D (6 bases). Trimming stripped 3 bases from V and 5 bases from J, with 7 bases between. There are 13 residues in the CDR3. Germline lookup yields CDR1 MDHEN and CDR2 SYDVKM. The CDR3 loop is CASSFGGTGELFF. The CDR3 DNA reads as TGTGCCAGCAGTTTTGGGGGGACCGGGGAGCTGTTTTTT.

The CDR3 spells CASSPPNSGGYNEQFF. CDR3 bases: TGTGCCAGCTCACCCCCTAATTCAGGGGGCTACAATGAGCAGTTCTTC. V gene TRBV18 combines with J gene TRBJ2-1; 7 nucleotides match TRBD1. This CDR3 spans 16 amino acids. Germline-derived CDR1 and CDR2 are KGHSH and LQKENI. The V gene end was trimmed by 3 bases and the J gene end by 3 bases; junction bases not matched to a gene: 8.

The V and J genes are TRBV7-9 and TRBJ2-7; D unclear. V gave up 9 bases and J gave up 0 bases, with 6 bases separating them. Germline CDR1 and CDR2: SEHNR and FQNEAQ (reference sequence). The CDR3 runs 11 residues. In DNA, the CDR3 is TGTGCCAGGTTTCGCTCCTACGAGCAGTACTTC. Translation: CARFRSYEQYF.

The rearrangement uses TRBV18 and TRBJ1-5, with 7 bases lining up with TRBD1. Germline V gene data show CDR1 as KGHSH and CDR2 as LQKENI. J gave up 0 bases and V 6 bases, and 5 bases lay outside the gene matches. The CDR3 is 15 amino acids. For the CDR3, the DNA is TGTGCCAGCTCGCGTACAGGGGATAGCAATCAGCCCCAGCATTTT. This gives the protein CASSRTGDSNQPQHF.

The chain combines TRBV2 with TRBJ1-2; TRBD1 agrees at 8 bases. Per the germline V gene, CDR1 is SNHLY and CDR2 is FYNNEI. Trimming took 10 bases from V and 8 from J; bases not matched to a gene: 3. The CDR3 spans 10 residues. The CDR3 nucleotides read TGTGCCATACAGGGGGAGGGCTACACCTTC. It translates to CAIQGEGYTF.

V is TRBV18 and J is TRBJ1-6; a weak D match, TRBD1 (5 bases). V lost 2 bases to trimming and J lost 10 bases, with 18 bases between them. Germline V gene sequence: CDR1 KGHSH, CDR2 LQKENI. The CDR3 totals 16 residues. This CDR3 is CASSPSRGVSESPLHF. CDR3 coding DNA: TGTGCCAGCTCACCAAGCCGGGGGGTGTCGGAGTCACCCCTCCACTTT. Filled out from reference TRBV18 and TRBJ1-6, the complete variable domain reads NAGVMQNPRHLVRRRGQEARLRCSPMKGHSHVYWYRQLPEEGLKFMVYLQKENIIDESGMPKERFSAEFPKEGPSILRIQQVVRGDSAAYFCASSPSRGVSESPLHFGNGTRLTVT.

J is TRBJ2-1 and V is TRBV19; tentatively, D is TRBD2 (6 bases). V lost 0 bases and J lost 6, with 12 bases in between. Per germline, CDR1 LNHDA and CDR2 SQIVND (reference sequence). The CDR3 totals 15 residues. The CDR3 nucleotides read TGTGCCAGTAGTATAGATCGGGGGACTCGCAATGAGCAGTTCTTC. It specifies CASSIDRGTRNEQFF.

The chain is built from TRBV7-2 and TRBJ2-1; 11 nucleotides match TRBD2. CDR1 is SGHTA and CDR2 is FQGNSA in the germline V gene. The CDR3 extends over 15 amino acids. V lost 2 bases to trimming and J lost 7 bases; unmatched junction nucleotides: 4. The CDR3 sequence is CASSLRLAGKNEQFF. The CDR3 coding sequence is TGTGCCAGCAGCTTACGACTAGCGGGGAAAAATGAGCAGTTCTTC.

This sequence joins TRBV4-3 and TRBJ2-3, with TRBD2 identical over 7 bases. V dropped 0 bases and J dropped 2; count of bases not matched to a gene: 8. Germline-derived CDR1 and CDR2 are LGHNA and YSLEER. This CDR3 is 17 amino acids long. CDR3 nucleotides: TGCGCCAGCAGCCAAGATCAAGCGGGGAGTTACACAGATACGCAGTATTTT. Translating it yields CASSQDQAGSYTDTQYF.

This chain joins TRBV7-9 and TRBJ2-7, with D perhaps TRBD2 (7 bases). V was cut by 5 bases and J by 6 bases, with 20 bases left in between. This CDR3 is built from 15 residues. Germline V gene sequence: CDR1 SEHNR, CDR2 FQNEAQ (reference sequence). The CDR3 protein is CASSPVGRGGGEQYF. Written as DNA, the CDR3 is TGTGCCAGCAGCCCCGTTGGGAGGGGGGGCGGCGAGCAGTACTTC.

The rearrangement uses TRBV19 and TRBJ2-2; D possibly corresponds to TRBD2 (6 bases). V dropped 5 bases and J dropped 5 bases, with 9 bases sitting between them. The CDR3 length is 13 residues. Per germline, CDR1 LNHDA and CDR2 SQIVND (reference sequence). The CDR3: CASSYRGTGELFF. The CDR3 bases are TGTGCCAGTAGTTACCGGGGGACCGGGGAGCTGTTTTTT.